The T cell receptor (beta chain) under discussion was sequenced for a study of T cells expressing NK-cell markers. As for the study in general: It was from sorted CD3+CD56+NKG2C+, CD3+CD56+NKG2C- and CD3+CD56-NKG2C+ T cells that TCR beta repertoires came. HCMV seropositivity characterized seven of the eight sequenced donors, and seronegativity one.

Points on this clonotype: What it binds is unknown.

Broader study findings: What remained unclear was the HCMV specificity of expanded NKG2C+ T cell clones.

The authors made TCR beta cDNA libraries by 5'RACE template switching. This switching added a universal primer site and UMIs. TCRdb reprocessed the 5' RACE reads, keeping one entry per CDR3 protein, no DNA. The sample holds 440,000 or so distinct CDR3 sequences. The CDR3 is 13 residues long. Germline-derived CDR1 and CDR2 are SGHRS and YFSETQ. The chain carries TRBV5-1 and TRBJ1-2; the D gene TCRdb calls, TRBD1, cannot be checked with no DNA. Specimen: blood T cells: a sorted CD56 or NKG2C T cell subset, CD4+ or CD8+ T cells, or bulk PBMC T cells (not recorded which). This TCR was sampled from a woman aged 18 to 75 in good health. The CDR3 spells CASSLGQRDGYTF.